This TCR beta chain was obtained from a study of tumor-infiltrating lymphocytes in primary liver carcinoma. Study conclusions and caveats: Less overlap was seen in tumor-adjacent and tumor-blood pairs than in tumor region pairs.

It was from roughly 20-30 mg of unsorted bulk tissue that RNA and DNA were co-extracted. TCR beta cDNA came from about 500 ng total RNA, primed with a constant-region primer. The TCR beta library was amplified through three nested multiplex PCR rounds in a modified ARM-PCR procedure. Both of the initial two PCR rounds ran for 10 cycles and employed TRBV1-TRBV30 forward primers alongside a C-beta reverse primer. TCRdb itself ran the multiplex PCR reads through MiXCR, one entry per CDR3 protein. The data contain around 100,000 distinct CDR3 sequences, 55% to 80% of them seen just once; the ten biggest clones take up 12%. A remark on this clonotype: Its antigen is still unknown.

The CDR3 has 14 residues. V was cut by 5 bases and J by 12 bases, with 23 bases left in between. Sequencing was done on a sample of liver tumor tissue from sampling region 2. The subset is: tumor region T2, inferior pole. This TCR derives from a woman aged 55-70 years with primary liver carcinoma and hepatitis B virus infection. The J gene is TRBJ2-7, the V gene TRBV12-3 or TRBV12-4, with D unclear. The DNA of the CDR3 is TGTGCCAGCAGTAGAAGCATACCTCCCTACGGGCTGTACTTC. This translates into CASSRSIPPYGLYF.